The 6 T cell receptor beta chains below were found in one sample sequenced in a study of T-cell memory formation after mild COVID-19. In TCRdb, the 5' RACE reads were re-called with MiXCR into one record per CDR3 protein. Here the sample spans some 150,000 distinct CDR3 sequences, about a fifth being singletons. Sequencing was done on a sample of PBMCs or a T cell subset sorted from them (not recorded which). Source of these receptors: an adult woman who had mild COVID-19 (a few samples of this study predate the infection). Cell type and time point are not known.

V gene TRBV5-1 combines with J gene TRBJ2-3, with D maybe TRBD2 (5 bases). Germline-derived CDR1 and CDR2 are SGHRS and YFSETQ. This CDR3 comprises 14 residues. V was cut by 4 bases and J by 3 bases, with 12 bases left in between. The CDR3: CASSESPGTDTQYF. In DNA form, the CDR3 reads TGCGCCAGCAGCGAATCTCCGGGAACAGATACGCAGTATTTT.

This clonotype was found a few times. The chain links TRBV7-6 to TRBJ2-7; D is ambiguous. This CDR3 region has 13 residues. Trimming left V 1 base short and J 4 bases short, with 8 bases between. Germline-derived CDR1 and CDR2 are SGHVS and FNYEAQ. CDR3 residues: CASSLGSRYEQYF. For the CDR3, the DNA is TGTGCCAGCAGCTTAGGGTCCAGATACGAGCAGTACTTC.

V is TRBV2 and J is TRBJ2-4; no clear D. The germline CDR1 and CDR2 sequences are SNHLY and FYNNEI. The CDR3 loop spans 12 amino acids. The ends were cut back, 0 bases at V and 3 bases at J, with 0 bases in the middle. The CDR3 reads CASSEAKNIQYF. The CDR3 DNA reads TGTGCCAGCAGTGAAGCCAAAAACATTCAGTACTTC.

The chain links TRBV5-5 to TRBJ2-3; perhaps TRBD2 as D (6 bases). The CDR3 consists of 15 residues. Trimming removed 5 bases from V and 4 bases from J, with 17 bases in between. Germline V gene sequence: CDR1 SGHKS, CDR2 YYEKEE (reference sequence). CDR3 amino acids: CASSTSGVRADTQYF. The CDR3 region has the DNA TGTGCCAGCAGTACCTCGGGGGTCCGTGCAGATACGCAGTATTTT.

V and J are TRBV5-1 and TRBJ1-2; 8 nucleotides match TRBD1. J lost 8 bases, V lost 7 bases, and 16 bases had no gene match. CDR3 length equals 15 residues. Germline CDR1 and CDR2: SGHRS and YFSETQ. The CDR3 DNA reads TGCGCCAGCGGCACGACAGGGGCGGCTGGCTCAGGCTACACCTTC. Residues: CASGTTGAAGSGYTF.

The genes are TRBV6-2 or TRBV6-3 and TRBJ1-1; TRBD1 matches at 7 bases. The CDR3 is 14 amino acids. Germline CDR1 is MNHEY and CDR2 is SVGEGT. With 5 bases clipped from V and 5 bases from J, the junction kept 8 bases outside the gene matches. As DNA, the CDR3 is TGTGCCAGCAGTCCACAGGGGATACTGACTGAAGCTTTCTTT. Amino acids: CASSPQGILTEAFF.